What follows are 10 T cell receptor beta chains derived from one specimen sequenced in a study of T cell repertoires in cytomegalovirus infection. TCRdb called the reads again in MiXCR, with one record for every CDR3 protein. Found here are fewer than 350,000 distinct CDR3 sequences, 25% to 30% of them singletons; the top ten hold 15% to 25%. The antigens for these receptors are not known. The material sequenced was cultured PBMCs, taken from culture after CMV antigen stimulation. The receptors derive from a human donor in good health (CMV status not recorded). Some clones in this sample may be carry-over from other donors' samples.

This clonotype was recorded many times. The rearrangement links TRBV19 to TRBJ1-3; no clear D. CDR3 length equals 16 residues. V lost 0 bases to trimming and J lost 0 bases, with 9 bases between them. The V gene's germline CDR1 is LNHDA and CDR2 SQIVND (reference sequence). CDR3 nucleotides: TGTGCCAGTAGTATAGAGGCCGGGTTCTCTGGAAACACCATATATTTT. It translates to CASSIEAGFSGNTIYF.

The chain combines TRBV6-1 with TRBJ2-1, with 7 bases identical to TRBD1. V lost 10 bases and J lost 5; bases outside the gene matches: 11. The CDR3 spans 14 residues. Looked up from germline, CDR1 is MNHNS and CDR2 is SASEGT. Here the CDR3 DNA reads TGTGCCACCCGACAGGGTCTAAAGGACAATGAGCAGTTCTTC. Encoded protein: CATRQGLKDNEQFF.

The CDR3 loop reads CASSPRGRGFSYEQYF. The CDR3 nucleotides are TGTGCCAGCAGCCCGCGTGGGCGGGGCTTCTCCTACGAGCAGTACTTC. The chain carries TRBV7-9 and TRBJ2-7, with D possibly TRBD2 on 6 matching bases. This CDR3 spans 16 amino acids. CDR1 and CDR2 from the germline V gene are SEHNR and FQNEAQ (reference sequence). V dropped 5 bases and J dropped 0 bases, with 17 bases sitting between them.

The chain combines TRBV5-4 with TRBJ1-2; 8 bases align to TRBD1. There are 14 residues in the CDR3. After removal of 4 bases from V and 4 bases from J, the junction contained 6 bases not matched to a gene. The V gene's germline CDR1 is SGHNT and CDR2 YYREEE (reference sequence). The CDR3 DNA follows: TGTGCCAGCAGCCTGGACAGGGACGGCTATGGCTACACCTTC. Protein sequence: CASSLDRDGYGYTF.

This clonotype was seen a handful of times. The gene calls are TRBV6-1 and TRBJ1-5; 7 positions agree with TRBD1. After removal of 6 bases from V and 3 bases from J, the junction contained 8 bases not matched to a gene. CDR1 and CDR2 (germline): MNHNS, SASEGT. The CDR3 spans 15 residues. CDR3 sequence: CASSLLGTDNQPQHF. Written as DNA, the CDR3 is TGTGCCAGCAGCCTACTTGGGACAGACAATCAGCCCCAGCATTTT.

Only a few counts were recorded for this clonotype. The chain combines TRBV6-1 with TRBJ2-2, with D tentatively TRBD1 (5 bases). The V end was cut by 10 bases, the J end by 4 bases, with 13 bases between. The CDR3 is made up of 13 amino acids. In germline, CDR1 is MNHNS, CDR2 SASEGT. In DNA, the CDR3 is TGTGCCACCGACAGTACGGCCACCGGGGAGCTGTTTTTT. The encoded protein is CATDSTATGELFF.

The chain has TRBV20-1 and TRBJ1-2, with TRBD1 matching over 8 bases. The J segment lost 7 bases and the V segment lost 2 bases, leaving 12 bases of the junction unmatched. The length of the CDR3 is 15 residues. CDR1 is DFQATT, CDR2 SNEGSKA, per germline (reference sequence). The DNA of the CDR3 is TGCAGTGCTAGATATCTGGTCAGGACAGGGATTGGCTACACCTTC. Translating it yields CSARYLVRTGIGYTF.

The V call is TRBV19, the J call TRBJ2-6; D might be TRBD1 (6 bases). From germline, CDR1 is LNHDA and CDR2 SQIVND (reference sequence). Trimming cost V 7 bases and J 1 base, with 14 bases left between them. CDR3 length equals 16 residues. The CDR3 sequence: CASTALDRSGANVLTF. The CDR3 DNA is TGTGCCAGTACCGCCCTAGACAGGTCTGGGGCCAACGTCCTGACTTTC.

The V gene is TRBV12-3 or TRBV12-4, the J gene TRBJ1-2, with 8 bases that match TRBD1. This CDR3 spans 13 amino acids. Trimming cost V 6 bases and J 6 bases; bases outside gene matches: 6. CDR3 nucleotide sequence: TGTGCCAGCAGGGGGACAGGCGACAATGGCTACACCTTC. This gives the protein CASRGTGDNGYTF.

This clonotype was found a few times. The rearrangement joins TRBV28 to TRBJ2-5; the D gene is possibly TRBD2 (7 bases). CDR1 is MDHEN, CDR2 SYDVKM, per germline. The CDR3 loop spans 14 amino acids. V was trimmed by 3 bases and J by 4 bases, leaving 12 bases between them. CDR3 loop: CASSLGGLAETQYF. CDR3 nucleotide sequence: TGTGCCAGCAGTTTGGGGGGGCTAGCAGAGACCCAGTACTTC. The variable domain in full, completed from reference TRBV28 and TRBJ2-5, reads DVKVTQSSRYLVKRTGEKVFLECVQDMDHENMFWYRQDPGLGLRLIYFSYDVKMKEKGDIPEGYSVSREKKERFSLILESASTNQTSMYLCASSLGGLAETQYFGPGTRLLVL.